What follows are 22 T cell receptor beta chains derived from one specimen sequenced in a study of regulatory T cells in long-lasting Graves disease. Time point described: newly diagnosed GD, antithyroid drugs for less than 3 months. Preparation of the TCR library used RNA extracted from PBMCs. Construction of the TCR beta libraries employed iRepertoire HTBI primers in conjunction with Arm-PCR of CDR3 regions. Using its own MiXCR run on the multiplex PCR reads, TCRdb lists one record per CDR3 protein. This table holds some 240,000 distinct CDR3 sequences, roughly 18% found once. These data were also filed under a second study, of T cells in Graves' hyperthyroidism and ophthalmopathy.

Sequences were derived from peripheral blood mononuclear cells (PBMCs), sampled at new diagnosis, from a patient treated with antithyroid drugs. These receptors originate from a woman under 40 with Graves disease.

This clonotype showed up just once. Since a far larger clone is one base different, this is likely a read error. V and J are TRBV13 and TRBJ1-5; no reliable D call. The V end was cut by 0 bases, the J end by 4 bases, with 10 bases between. The germline V gene encodes CDR1 PRHDT and CDR2 FYEKMQ (reference sequence). CDR3 size: 15 residues. The DNA for the CDR3 is TGTGCCAGCAGCTTAGGACAGAGCGGAAATCAGCCCCAGCATTTT. It is translated as CASSLGQSGNQPQHF. The variable domain in full, completed from reference TRBV13 and TRBJ1-5, reads AAGVIQSPRHLIKEKRETATLKCYPIPRHDTVYWYQQGPGQDPQFLISFYEKMQSDKGSIPDRFSAQQFSDYHSELNMSSLELGDSALYFCASSLGQSGNQPQHFGDGTRLSIL.

At least ten counts were recorded for this clonotype. The CDR3 loop is CASRSPGQLNEKLFF. CDR3 nucleotides: TGTGCCAGCAGATCCCCGGGACAGCTTAATGAAAAACTGTTTTTT. The chain carries TRBV28 and TRBJ1-4; TRBD1 matches 7 bases. There are 15 residues in the CDR3. V was pared by 6 bases and J by 4 bases, with 8 bases of the junction left unmatched. Germline CDR1 MDHEN, CDR2 SYDVKM.

This clonotype was counted ten times or more. CDR3 residues: CASSVTGTGRKTQYF. Written as DNA, the CDR3 is TGTGCCAGTAGTGTGACCGGGACAGGGAGGAAGACCCAGTACTTC. The gene calls are TRBV19 and TRBJ2-5; 9 bases fit TRBD1. Per germline, CDR1 LNHDA and CDR2 SQIVND (reference sequence). This CDR3 comprises 15 residues. After removal of 5 bases from V and 6 bases from J, the junction contained 10 bases not matched to a gene.

This clonotype was picked up a small number of times. The rearrangement joins TRBV30 to TRBJ2-7; the match to TRBD1 covers 9 bases. This CDR3 region has 15 residues. CDR1 is GTSNPN and CDR2 is SVGIG in the germline V gene (reference sequence). Losses at the gene ends were 3 bases for V and 5 bases for J; bases not matched to a gene: 11. Here the CDR3 reads CAWRFRDRVSNEQYF. As DNA, the CDR3 is TGTGCCTGGAGGTTCCGGGACAGGGTAAGCAACGAGCAGTACTTC.

About this clonotype itself: A much larger clone differs by one base, so this may be a read error. The chain links TRBV28 to TRBJ2-1; 8 bases agree with TRBD2. This CDR3 comprises 16 residues. Germline V lookup: CDR1 MDHEN, CDR2 SYDVKM. This CDR3 reads CTSSRRGGGHYNEQFF. CDR3 DNA: TGTACCAGCAGCCGGAGAGGCGGGGGGCACTACAATGAGCAGTTCTTC.

This clonotype has more than one count but fewer than ten. This chain uses TRBV28 with TRBJ1-3; D is possibly TRBD1 (5 bases). CDR3 length: 15 amino acids. Per the germline V gene, CDR1 is MDHEN and CDR2 is SYDVKM. The V end lost 5 bases, the J end lost 0 bases, and 11 bases lay between the germline ends. DNA of the CDR3: TGTGCCAGCAGTCGCCGGGACGGCTCTGGAAACACCATATATTTT. This sequence encodes CASSRRDGSGNTIYF.

The table lists this clonotype with many counts. The chain employs TRBV30 and TRBJ2-5, with 7 bases aligning to TRBD1. The CDR3 consists of 15 residues. V shed 0 bases and J 6 bases; nucleotides not matched to a gene: 10. Germline V gene sequence: CDR1 GTSNPN, CDR2 SVGIG (reference sequence). In DNA form, the CDR3 reads TGTGCCTGGAGTGTAGGGGGCGGATCATCGAAGACCCAGTACTTC. It codes for CAWSVGGGSSKTQYF.

This clonotype has at least ten counts. The chain couples TRBV12-3 or TRBV12-4 to TRBJ2-1; D assignment may be TRBD1 or TRBD2 (5 bases each). CDR3 length: 14 residues. V lost 3 bases, J lost 5 bases, and 11 bases lay in between. The DNA of the CDR3 is TGTGCCAGCAGTTTTATTGGGGGTAACAATGAGCAGTTCTTC. Its translation: CASSFIGGNNEQFF.

This clonotype has ten or more counts. V and J are TRBV11-3 and TRBJ2-3; 7 bases match TRBD2. J gave up 0 bases and V 4 bases, and 4 bases lay outside the gene matches. This CDR3 contains 15 residues. Germline CDR1 reads SGHNT; CDR2 reads YENEEA. CDR3 sequence reads: CASSSSGASTDTQYF. CDR3 DNA: TGTGCCAGCAGCTCGAGCGGGGCTAGCACAGATACGCAGTATTTT.

At least ten counts were recorded for this clonotype. The chain recombines TRBV2 with TRBJ1-2; unclear D gene. V lost 11 bases, J lost 0 bases, and 10 bases lay in between. This CDR3 spans 12 amino acids. Germline V gene sequence: CDR1 SNHLY, CDR2 FYNNEI. The CDR3 sequence: CAAQASNYGYTF. In DNA, the CDR3 is TGTGCCGCCCAAGCCTCTAACTATGGCTACACCTTC.

The rearrangement links TRBV20-1 to TRBJ2-5, with 9 bases aligning to TRBD2. CDR1 is DFQATT and CDR2 is SNEGSKA in the germline V gene (reference sequence). This CDR3 has 15 residues. J lost 7 bases, V lost 5 bases, and 14 bases had no gene match. The CDR3 nucleotides read TGCAGTGCTCCCATAGCGGGAGCGTTTCAGGGGACCCAGTACTTC. Its translation: CSAPIAGAFQGTQYF.

In its sample, this clonotype was seen many times. The rearrangement uses TRBV20-1 and TRBJ2-7, with a possible D match to TRBD2 (6 bases). V lost 2 bases, J lost 3 bases, and 11 bases lay in between. This CDR3 spans 13 amino acids. Germline lookup yields CDR1 DFQATT and CDR2 SNEGSKA (reference sequence). CDR3 DNA sequence: TGCAGTGCTAGACCCCAGACTAGCTACGAGCAGTACTTC. It yields the protein CSARPQTSYEQYF.

For this clonotype: This may come from a read error, since a much larger clone is one base off. J is TRBJ2-1 and V is TRBV3-1; TRBD2 agrees at 8 bases. This CDR3 contains 16 residues. With 1 base clipped from V and 9 bases from J, the junction kept 11 bases outside the gene matches. CDR1 and CDR2 from the germline V gene are LGHDT and YNNKEL (reference sequence). The CDR3 sequence: CASSQGLGGGLSEQFF. The CDR3 nucleotides are TGTGCCAGCAGCCAAGGTCTCGGGGGGGGCCTTAGTGAGCAGTTCTTC.

In its sample, this clonotype was seen many times. The chain uses TRBV20-1 and TRBJ2-1; 8 bases are shared with TRBD2. The CDR3 spans 15 residues. J gave up 6 bases and V 6 bases, and 13 bases lay outside the gene matches. Germline V gene sequence: CDR1 DFQATT, CDR2 SNEGSKA (reference sequence). DNA of the CDR3: TGCAGTGCCTCCAACCCGGGACTAGGGAGCAATGAGCAGTTCTTC. Translation gives CSASNPGLGSNEQFF.

This clonotype was picked up many times. V gene TRBV10-3 combines with J gene TRBJ2-5; D is perhaps TRBD2 (6 bases). This CDR3 region has 13 residues. Germline V gene data show CDR1 as ENHRY and CDR2 as SYGVKD. V lost 6 bases and J lost 5, with 13 bases in between. The CDR3 region has the DNA TGTGCCATCAGACTACCGACTAGTGAGACCCAGTACTTC. It yields the protein CAIRLPTSETQYF.

This clonotype was counted at least ten times. The chain employs TRBV6-1 and TRBJ1-5, with D tentatively TRBD1 (5 bases). The CDR3 contains 15 residues. The ends were cut back, 5 bases at V and 5 bases at J, with 16 bases in the middle. From germline, CDR1 is MNHNS and CDR2 SASEGT. The DNA for the CDR3 is TGTGCCAGCAGTCGGGACCCCACGGGTGATCAGCCCCAGCATTTT. Amino acid sequence: CASSRDPTGDQPQHF.

This clonotype was seen ten or more times. The chain recombines TRBV6-1 with TRBJ1-1, with 8 nucleotides matching TRBD1. There are 15 residues in the CDR3. The germline V gene has CDR1 MNHNS and CDR2 SASEGT. V trimming: 6 bases; J trimming: 4 bases; junction bases outside the gene matches: 10. The CDR3 DNA reads TGTGCCAGCAGCCCGAGTCCAGGGGGCCCCACTGAAGCTTTCTTT. As protein: CASSPSPGGPTEAFF.

This clonotype occurred many times. J is TRBJ1-1 and V is TRBV28; tentative D call: TRBD1 (5 bases). Trimming shortened V by 5 bases and J by 5 bases, and 15 bases separated the two germline ends. The V gene's germline CDR1 is MDHEN and CDR2 SYDVKM. The CDR3 loop spans 14 amino acids. The CDR3 sequence: CASSAPGLTTEAFF. The CDR3 region has the DNA TGTGCCAGCAGTGCGCCGGGACTAACAACTGAAGCTTTCTTT.

In regard to this clonotype: A much larger clonotype is one base distant, so this may be a read error. V and J are TRBV30 and TRBJ1-1, with D unresolved. The CDR3 totals 13 residues. With 2 bases removed from V and 1 base from J, the gap between germline ends came to 8 bases. Germline assignment: CDR1 GTSNPN and CDR2 SVGIG (reference sequence). CDR3 DNA sequence: TGTGCCTGGAGTTGGGAGGCGAACACTGAAGCTTTCTTT. It yields the protein CAWSWEANTEAFF.

The sample holds many counts of this clonotype. The CDR3 DNA sequence: TGTGCCAGCAGTTTTGAGCCGGGGGTGGGGGGAGAGGCAGATACGCAGTATTTT. Protein product: CASSFEPGVGGEADTQYF. This chain connects TRBV28 to TRBJ2-3, with D perhaps matching TRBD2 (6 bases). The CDR3 runs 18 residues. V was shortened by 3 bases and J by 4 bases, with 23 bases between the two germline ends. Germline V lookup: CDR1 MDHEN, CDR2 SYDVKM.

This clonotype was seen ten or more times. This chain links TRBV5-1 with TRBJ2-5, with 10 bases matching TRBD2. The CDR3 contains 15 residues. Germline V lookup: CDR1 SGHRS, CDR2 YFSETQ. Unmatched junction bases numbered 11, after V lost 3 bases and J lost 9 bases. CDR3 region: CASSSRDLAGVAQYF. The CDR3, as DNA: TGCGCCAGCAGCTCCCGTGACCTAGCGGGAGTTGCCCAGTACTTC.

This clonotype was recorded many times. The genes are TRBV28 and TRBJ1-5; unclear D gene. Germline V CDR1 and CDR2: MDHEN, SYDVKM. The CDR3 extends over 11 amino acids. V gave up 5 bases and J gave up 4 bases, with 3 bases separating them. CDR3 bases: TGTGCCAGCAGTGTGAATCAGCCCCAGCATTTT. Translated: CASSVNQPQHF. The full variable domain, completed using reference TRBV28 and TRBJ1-5, is DVKVTQSSRYLVKRTGEKVFLECVQDMDHENMFWYRQDPGLGLRLIYFSYDVKMKEKGDIPEGYSVSREKKERFSLILESASTNQTSMYLCASSVNQPQHFGDGTRLSIL.